The 13 T cell receptor beta chains below were found in one sample sequenced in a study of blood T cells in healthy people across ages. Then a second PCR, running roughly 7 to 11 cycles, was carried out with a sample-barcoded 5' primer and a J-beta primer mix. TCRdb reprocessed the 5' RACE reads via MiXCR and lists one record per CDR3 protein. The table shows about 2 million distinct CDR3 sequences, with around 50% occurring only once. The material sequenced was blood. Source of these receptors: a woman aged 40 to 50 in good health.

J is TRBJ2-7 and V is TRBV10-3; TRBD2 agrees at 9 bases. J was trimmed by 1 base and V by 4 bases; bases with no gene match: 2. Germline V gives CDR1 ENHRY, CDR2 SYGVKD. The CDR3 has 14 amino acids. The CDR3 DNA reads TGTGCCATCAGTGCAAGCGGGGGGTCCTACGAGCAGTACTTC. This translates into CAISASGGSYEQYF.

This chain links TRBV6-2 or TRBV6-3 with TRBJ2-3; D is undetermined. V lost 4 bases, J lost 2 bases, and 13 bases lay in between. Germline assignment: CDR1 MNHEY and CDR2 SVGEGT. The CDR3 spans 15 residues. The CDR3 loop reads CASSFLAGLTDTQYF. The CDR3 bases are TGTGCCAGCAGTTTTCTTGCAGGCCTCACAGATACGCAGTATTTT.

In its sample, this clonotype was seen a few times. The chain has TRBV5-5 and TRBJ2-7; TRBD1 matches 8 bases. This CDR3 has 14 residues. V was pared by 3 bases and J by 1 base, with 3 bases of the junction left unmatched. In germline, CDR1 is SGHKS, CDR2 YYEKEE (reference sequence). The CDR3 region is CASSWTGYSYEQYF. In DNA, the CDR3 is TGTGCCAGCAGCTGGACAGGGTATTCCTACGAGCAGTACTTC.

This chain uses TRBV7-9 with TRBJ2-4, with TRBD2 identical over 7 bases. There are 18 residues in the CDR3. V gave up 3 bases and J gave up 1 base; unmatched junction bases: 12. Per the germline V gene, CDR1 is SEHNR and CDR2 is FQNEAQ (reference sequence). The CDR3 protein is CASSLYTSGVRAKNIQYF. DNA of the CDR3: TGTGCCAGCAGCTTGTATACGAGCGGGGTGAGGGCCAAAAACATTCAGTACTTC.

V gene TRBV4-2 combines with J gene TRBJ2-7; a possible D gene is TRBD1 (5 bases). Germline loops: CDR1 LGHNA, CDR2 YNFKEQ. V lost 3 bases and J 3 bases, leaving 18 bases between the germline ends. The CDR3 is made up of 16 amino acids. CDR3 sequence: CASSQPEGALSYEQYF. The CDR3 DNA reads TGTGCCAGCAGCCAGCCGGAAGGGGCGCTTAGCTACGAGCAGTACTTC.

The CDR3 coding sequence is TGTGCCAGCAGCTTAGAGGGCGATGGGCTAGCCAAAAACATTCAGTACTTC. It translates to CASSLEGDGLAKNIQYF. The chain recombines TRBV7-2 with TRBJ2-4; no definite D call. V gave up 1 base and J gave up 0 bases, with 13 bases separating them. CDR3 length: 17 residues. CDR1 and CDR2 (germline): SGHTA, FQGNSA.

The chain couples TRBV7-9 to TRBJ2-7, with D possibly TRBD1 on 5 matching bases. CDR1 is SEHNR, CDR2 FQNEAQ, per germline (reference sequence). This CDR3 spans 12 amino acids. V was clipped by 5 bases and J by 6 bases, with 11 bases between them. The CDR3 bases are TGTGCCAGCAGCCAAGGACACTCCGAGCAGTACTTC. This sequence encodes CASSQGHSEQYF.

The chain joins TRBV28 to TRBJ1-1, with 10 bases that match TRBD1. CDR1 and CDR2 (germline): MDHEN, SYDVKM. The CDR3 covers 16 residues. With 4 bases clipped from V and 3 bases from J, the junction kept 8 bases outside the gene matches. The CDR3 loop reads CASSYDRGQKDTEAFF. The CDR3 DNA follows: TGTGCCAGCAGTTACGACAGGGGGCAGAAGGACACTGAAGCTTTCTTT.

This clonotype was seen only a few times. Germline is not matched at one junction end, which may reflect a read error. V gene TRBV12-3 or TRBV12-4 combines with J gene TRBJ2-5; D is uncertain. The CDR3 spans 15 residues. CDR3 coding DNA: TGTGCCAGCAGCTTAGCTGGGGTGTTCCAAGAGACCCAGTACTTC. Translating it yields CASSLAGVFQETQYF.

This clonotype was found a few times. The chain joins TRBV6-2 or TRBV6-3 to TRBJ2-1; TRBD2 might be the D (5 bases). Germline V gene data show CDR1 as MNHEY and CDR2 as SVGEGT. This CDR3 comprises 15 residues. Trimming cost V 9 bases and J 3 bases, with 18 bases left between them. The CDR3 is CASSGLEGNYNEQFF. In DNA, the CDR3 is TGTGCCAGTTCCGGTCTTGAGGGAAACTACAATGAGCAGTTCTTC.

In this sample, this clonotype turned up a few times. The chain joins TRBV28 to TRBJ2-1; D tentatively fits TRBD1 or TRBD2 (5 bases each). This CDR3 contains 17 residues. In germline, CDR1 is MDHEN, CDR2 SYDVKM. Trimming left V 5 bases short and J 7 bases short, with 24 bases between. The CDR3 DNA reads as TGTGCCAGCAGTCTCCTCGGGACCTCAATGAGGAGGAATGAGCAGTTCTTC. The encoded protein is CASSLLGTSMRRNEQFF.

This clonotype appeared a few times. This sequence joins TRBV4-1 and TRBJ2-3; 9 bases fit TRBD1. Germline CDR1 MGHRA, CDR2 YSYEKL. This CDR3 region has 15 residues. The trim removed 0 bases at V and 4 bases at J, leaving 2 bases unmatched. The CDR3 sequence is CASSQETGGADTQYF. The CDR3 DNA follows: TGCGCCAGCAGCCAAGAGACAGGGGGTGCAGATACGCAGTATTTT.

In its sample, this clonotype was seen a few times. The CDR3: CYFTSTNEQFF. The CDR3 coding sequence is TGTTACTTTACTAGCACGAATGAGCAGTTCTTC. V is TRBV2 and J is TRBJ2-1, with D tentatively TRBD2 (6 bases). There are 11 residues in the CDR3. The germline V gene encodes CDR1 SNHLY and CDR2 FYNNEI.